This T cell receptor (beta chain) was captured by sequencing in a study of blood T cell repertoires in COVID-19. The protocol was immunoSEQ multiplex PCR, while the TCRdb copy is restricted to in-frame clones and leaves out a portion. The sample has almost 350,000 clones; almost 90% are singletons. Germline values: CDR1 MDHEN, CDR2 SYDVKM. The ends were cut back, 4 bases at V and 4 bases at J, with 18 bases in the middle. This CDR3 comprises 16 residues. The clonotype originates from a woman aged 25 to 39 who had been exposed to COVID-19. The gene calls are TRBV28 and TRBJ2-3; possibly TRBD2 for D (5 bases). Sequences were obtained from PBMCs or T cells enriched from blood (not recorded which). CDR3 protein: CASSSAGRAVADTQYF. The CDR3 nucleotides are TGTGCCAGCAGTTCCGCCGGCAGAGCGGTCGCAGATACGCAGTATTTT.